A single TCR beta chain is shown here with its context. Its antigen remains undetermined. No quality values exist for individual bases; no much larger clone is one base distant. Libraries came from multiplex PCR. The reads were generated on an Illumina HiSeq 2500. TCRbeta libraries were constructed through three rounds of nested PCR with primers (Table S4) according to protocols modified from ARM-PCR. PCR products of 200-500 bp were gel-excised and purified with the QIAquick gel extraction kit before sequencing. Concerning the study's data processing: Reads were cleaned using Trimmomatic, were merged into complete CDR3 sequences using FLASH, and were assigned to V(D)J germline segments using MiTCR. Clonal diversity was computed as the inverse Simpson's index with VDJtools. In-frame sequences without a premature stop codon were defined as productive reads. In TCRdb, the public reads were trimmed at Q25 with fastp and aligned with MiXCR, with productive beta chains retained. Rows with one shared CDR3 protein collapse into an entry with the most common genes and DNA. The V and J calls were determined by TCRdb, not by the authors. For this sample the table gives 84,000 or so distinct CDR3 sequences, of which around 57% were detected only once. The ten biggest clones cover 15% of the sample.

Trimming at the junction amounts to 6 bases on V and 9 bases on J, and the germline ends lie 20 bases apart. CDR3 length: 13 amino acids, cysteine to phenylalanine. The kept DNA is CDR3 alone, 39 bases in frame from the first base. CDR1 and CDR2 are read off the germline V gene (reference sequence) as DFQATT and SNEGSKA. The data derive from a study of tumor and adjacent non-tumor tissue in lung cancer (dated 2018 in TCRdb). Some background on the complete study: The cohort included more than 9 adenocarcinoma, a couple of squamous cell carcinoma and 1 small cell lung cancer patients. Ages among the roughly 15 patients ranged from about 31 to 85 years, there were roughly ten men and 5 women, and disease was at TNM stage I to III. In total, sequencing yielded under 150 million productive TCRbeta reads, which works out to an average of approximately 4.2 million reads per sample. Using bulk TCRbeta repertoires from over 14 lung cancer patients, the study set lung tumor tissue side by side with matched distant non-tumor lung tissue. TCRbeta CDR3 sequencing was performed on about 30 paired specimens, with one tumor sample and one normal lung sample collected per patient.

Overall study results and their limits: Significantly higher TCR diversity was found in younger patients, and higher tumor TCR diversity was associated with shorter overall and disease-free survival. Neither the sequencing platform nor unique molecular identifiers are named or mentioned anywhere in the methods. The cohort had only roughly 14 patients, and the authors noted that larger samples and more detailed clinical data are needed. Because peripheral blood was not sequenced, blood TCRbeta repertoires in the lung cancer patients of the study were not examined. Significantly higher TCR diversity (inverse Simpson) was observed in tumor tissue than in normal lung tissue (around 450 vs 150, P = 0.0075, Mann-Whitney U test). The top 100 clones accounted for a significantly larger cumulative portion of the repertoire in normal lung than in tumor tissue.

RNA was extracted from bulk unsorted tissue and checked for quality with a NanoDrop ND-1000 and an Agilent 2100. All donors had newly diagnosed lung cancer, had not received prior chemotherapy, and were admitted for thoracic surgery in China between August and November 2014. The study excluded patients who had received radiotherapy or chemotherapy before or who had another cancer at the same time. Surgical tissue pieces of about 1-2.3 cm3 were preserved in RNAlater solution and were kept at -80 degrees C until use. The V and J genes are TRBV20-1 and TRBJ1-2; possibly the D gene is TRBD1, per 5 matching bases. Sequences were obtained from lung tumor tissue. The TCR was taken from a man in his 70s with non-small cell lung cancer. CDR3 reads: CSAWGINPSSYTF. The DNA sequence is as follows: TGCAGTGCGTGGGGCATAAACCCGAGTAGCTACACCTTC.